The T cell receptor (beta chain) described here comes from a study of beta chain features in type 1 diabetes. General study findings and limits: People with Type 1 diabetes carried modestly yet significantly shorter TCRB CDR3s in all four CD4+ subsets.

Concerning this clone: Its target is not known.

A sort by CD45RO/CCR7/CD25/CD127/CD95/CD27 yielded CD4+ naive, central memory, regulatory and stem cell-like memory cells. The CDR3 sequence is 13 residues long. Trimming at V came to 7 bases and at J to 3 bases, leaving 4 bases not matched to a gene. Germline V gene lookup returns CDR1 MDHEN and CDR2 SYDVKM. The sequenced template was cDNA made from the entire isolated RNA. This table comes from immunoSEQ multiplex PCR, and its TCRdb copy is limited to in-frame clones, with some not included. The table includes 330,000 or so clones, 12% to 15% detected once. This chain connects TRBV28 to TRBJ1-2; 8 bases are shared with TRBD1. The sample taken for sequencing was central memory CD4+ T cells from blood. This TCR came from a young man in good health. The DNA of the CDR3 is TGTGCCAGCACACAGGGGGGCGACTATGGCTACACCTTC. As protein: CASTQGGDYGYTF.